One and the same sample provided the 5 T cell receptor beta chains below, sequenced in a study of long-term antiretroviral therapy in people with HIV. Samples were assayed with immunoSEQ v3.0 at survey level. Generated by immunoSEQ multiplex PCR, the TCRdb table keeps only in-frame clones and is missing some. This table has tens of thousands of clones, about 85% appearing once. The specimen was unsorted PBMCs, collected 3 years after starting antiretroviral therapy. The receptor source for this set is a middle-aged man with HIV.

The J gene is TRBJ2-1, the V gene TRBV7-2; possibly TRBD2 for D (6 bases). Germline loops: CDR1 SGHTA, CDR2 FQGNSA. V was pared by 3 bases and J by 5 bases, with 11 bases between. The CDR3 is 14 residues long. CDR3 sequence: CASSLSGWNNEQFF. In DNA form, the CDR3 reads TGTGCCAGCAGCTTGAGCGGGTGGAACAATGAGCAGTTCTTC.

There are a few counts of this clone. This chain uses TRBV7-9 with TRBJ1-4; D is perhaps TRBD1 (5 bases). The CDR3 totals 15 residues. Trimming took off 3 bases at V and 4 bases at J, with 12 bases between the two ends. CDR1 SEHNR and CDR2 FQNEAQ come from the germline V gene (reference sequence). Here the CDR3 DNA reads TGTGCCAGCAGCTTTGATGGGGGAATTAATGAAAAACTGTTTTTT. Encoded protein: CASSFDGGINEKLFF.

This clone has a single count. This chain connects TRBV18 to TRBJ2-3; D not resolved. This CDR3 region has 13 residues. V shed 3 bases and J shed 6 bases, with 10 bases lying between them. The germline gives CDR1 KGHSH, CDR2 LQKENI. DNA for the CDR3: TGTGCCAGCTCACCTCAGGATCAGGATACGCAGTATTTT. Translated: CASSPQDQDTQYF.

This chain uses TRBV9 with TRBJ2-7; D is uncertain. The ends were cut back, 0 bases at V and 2 bases at J, with 6 bases in the middle. CDR1 is SGDLS, CDR2 YYNGEE, per germline. This CDR3 contains 13 residues. The CDR3 nucleotides are TGTGCCAGCAGCGTAGGTCCCGCCTACGAGCAGTACTTC. Residues: CASSVGPAYEQYF.

This clone was observed a single time. The chain has TRBV4-1 and TRBJ1-1; D is perhaps TRBD1 (5 bases). There are 14 residues in the CDR3. The germline gives CDR1 MGHRA, CDR2 YSYEKL. V lost 1 base to trimming and J lost 6 bases, with 12 bases between them. Here the CDR3 reads CASSQGGDWAEAFF. The CDR3 nucleotides read TGCGCCAGCAGCCAAGGGGGGGACTGGGCTGAAGCTTTCTTT.